This T cell receptor beta chain was recorded in a study of blood T cell repertoires in COVID-19. Study overall: Collection of acute and convalescent COVID-19 samples took place in the United States, Italy and Spain.

CDR1 is MDHEN, CDR2 SYDVKM, per germline. CDR3 length: 14 amino acids. V lost 2 bases to trimming and J lost 11 bases; unmatched junction nucleotides: 7. The table came from immunoSEQ multiplex PCR; TCRdb's copy has only in-frame clones and leaves some out. Of about 250,000 clones listed, roughly four fifths are singletons. V usage is TRBV28 and J usage is TRBJ1-4; 8 bases are a match to TRBD1. The TCR was taken from a man older than 75 with acute or convalescent COVID-19. The sample taken for sequencing was peripheral blood. The CDR3, as DNA: TGTGCCAGCAGTTTACAGGGGGCGAGGTGGAAACTGTTTTTT. Amino acids: CASSLQGARWKLFF.